This TCR beta chain was documented in a study of blood T cells in healthy people across ages. A minimum of 7 million PBMCs was isolated per sample. Looked up from germline, CDR1 is SNHLY and CDR2 is FYNNEI. The CDR3 contains 12 residues. Trimming removed 3 bases at V and 6 bases at J, with 5 bases between. The second PCR ran about 6 to 11 cycles with a sample-barcoded 5' primer and J-beta primers. Via MiXCR, TCRdb re-called the 5' RACE reads, giving one row per CDR3 protein. The sample includes around 940,000 distinct CDR3 sequences, 51% of them seen just once. The study, taken as a whole, reports: Per million T cells, TCR beta diversity dropped roughly linearly as age increased.

Details on this clonotype: Antigen unknown.

This chain links TRBV2 with TRBJ1-4; D may be TRBD1 (5 bases). The sample was blood. This receptor was taken from a woman aged 60-70 years in good health. In DNA, the CDR3 is TGTGCCAGCAGTGACAGGGATGAAAAACTGTTTTTT. Protein: CASSDRDEKLFF.